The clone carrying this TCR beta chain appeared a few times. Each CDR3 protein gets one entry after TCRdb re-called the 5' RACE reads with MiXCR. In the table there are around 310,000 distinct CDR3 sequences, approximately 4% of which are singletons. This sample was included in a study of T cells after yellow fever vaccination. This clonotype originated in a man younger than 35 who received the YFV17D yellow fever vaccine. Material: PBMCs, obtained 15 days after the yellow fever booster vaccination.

The CDR3 coding sequence is TGTGCCAGCAGCCGGGGATGGGGCGCTGAAGCTTTCTTT. This encodes CASSRGWGAEAFF. The chain joins TRBV7-2 to TRBJ1-1, with a possible D match to TRBD1 (5 bases). The V and J ends lost 5 bases and 6 bases respectively, with 13 bases between them. Germline V gives CDR1 SGHTA, CDR2 FQGNSA. CDR3 length equals 13 residues. The full variable domain, with the rest looked up from reference TRBV7-2 and TRBJ1-1, is GAGVSQSPSNKVTEKGKDVELRCDPISGHTALYWYRQSLGQGLEFLIYFQGNSAPDKSGLPSDRFSAERTGGSVSTLTIQRTQQEDSAVYLCASSRGWGAEAFFGQGTRLTVV.